A selection of T cell receptor beta chains follows, all from one sample in a study of blood T cell repertoires in COVID-19. Measured with immunoSEQ multiplex PCR; TCRdb has only the in-frame clones, and not every one. The data contain more than 300,000 clones, around 90% of them seen just once; the ten biggest clones take up about 18%. The sequenced material came from PBMCs or T cells enriched from blood (not recorded which). The receptors stem from a woman aged 25-40 years who had recovered from COVID-19. Each CDR3 is given with its conserved first and last residue.

j_call v_call cdr3_aa
TRBJ1-2 TRBV10-3 CAISGERRYGYTF
TRBJ2-1 TRBV7-6 CASSLNRNWPGNEQFF
TRBJ2-5 TRBV6-5 CASTTLRGAGETQYF
TRBJ2-1 TRBV28 CASSGGLAVYNEQFF
TRBJ1-1 TRBV19 CASSDREYTEAFF
TRBJ1-4 TRBV7-9 CASSSNSGLPNEKLFF
TRBJ2-5 TRBV6-5 CASSYSKASGPQYF
TRBJ2-7 TRBV7-2 CASGPGISSDEQYF
TRBJ2-1 TRBV9 CASSVDVGLDEQFF
TRBJ2-3 TRBV28 CASSSPLAGEVDTQYF
TRBJ2-1 TRBV25-1 CASSPLGGRINEQFF
TRBJ1-1 TRBV7-9 CASSPHGTGRAFF
TRBJ2-2 TRBV28 CASGLLTGELFF
TRBJ2-1 TRBV7-3 CASSVLPGREQFF
TRBJ2-4 TRBV18 CASSLKTGVNIQYF
TRBJ1-1 TRBV18 CASSPPPGGTEAFF
TRBJ2-3 TRBV5-1 CASSSPHRDTQYF
TRBJ1-2 TRBV14 CASSQARGGYGYTF
TRBJ1-1 TRBV5-8 CASSYRHNTEAFF
TRBJ1-1 TRBV18 CASSITENTEAFF
TRBJ2-7 TRBV3-1/TRBV3-2 CASRTDRVPYEQYF
TRBJ1-6 TRBV18 CASSPPGQGTRSPLHF
TRBJ1-1 TRBV7-8 CASSLGGRGGTEAFF
TRBJ2-1 TRBV7-3 CASSSSGGAAVEQFF
TRBJ1-2 TRBV5-8 CASSLLTASYGYTF
TRBJ2-3 TRBV6-5 CASSLAVHGDTQYF
TRBJ1-1 TRBV11-2 CASSLQGRTEAFF
TRBJ1-6 TRBV5-4 CASSTGDSPLHF
TRBJ2-3 TRBV19 CASSIGLLDTQYF
TRBJ2-7 TRBV3-1/TRBV3-2 CASSQGALDEQYF
TRBJ1-5 TRBV3-1/TRBV3-2 CASSQDPTVNQPQHF
TRBJ1-3 TRBV6-5 CATVDRAGNTIYF
TRBJ2-1 TRBV19 CASSPLSGVGNEQFF
TRBJ2-1 TRBV24-1 CATRESAGQYNEQFF
TRBJ2-1 TRBV4-2 CASSHDKKGSRPYNEQFF
TRBJ2-7 TRBV24-1 CATSDPGVRGEQYF
TRBJ1-2 TRBV2 CASPSPGFGQGSGYTF
TRBJ1-2 TRBV12-3/TRBV12-4 CASSRQRTYGYTF
TRBJ1-4 TRBV3-1/TRBV3-2 CASSQLQGNEKLFF
TRBJ1-2 TRBV4-3 CASSQEYGGRGLFGYTF
TRBJ1-1 TRBV5-1 CASSTGLNTEAFF
TRBJ2-2 TRBV7-9 CASSLQSGLTGELFF
TRBJ1-4 TRBV28 CASSPPGQWREKLFF
TRBJ2-1 TRBV5-3 CASQEQFF
TRBJ2-7 TRBV21-1 CASGRGQGAYEQYF
TRBJ2-5 TRBV2 CASSGLAGGHQETQYF
TRBJ2-1 TRBV11-2 CASSFLPSSYNEQFF
TRBJ1-5 TRBV27 CASSSGRGGNQPQHF